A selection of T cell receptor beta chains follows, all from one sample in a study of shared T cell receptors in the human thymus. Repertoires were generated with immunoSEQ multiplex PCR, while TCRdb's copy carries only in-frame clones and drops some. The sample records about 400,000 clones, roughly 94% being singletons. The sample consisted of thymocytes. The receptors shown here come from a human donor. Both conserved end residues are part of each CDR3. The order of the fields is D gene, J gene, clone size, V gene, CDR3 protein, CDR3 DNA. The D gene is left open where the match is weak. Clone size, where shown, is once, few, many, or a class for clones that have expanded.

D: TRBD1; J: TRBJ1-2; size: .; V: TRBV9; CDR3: CASSARDRECGYTF; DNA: TGTGCCAGCAGCGCCCGGGACAGGGAGTGTGGCTACACCTTC
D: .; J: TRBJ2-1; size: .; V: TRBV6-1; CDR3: CASIPYHSYNEQFF; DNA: TGTGCCAGCATCCCTTACCACTCCTACAATGAGCAGTTCTTC
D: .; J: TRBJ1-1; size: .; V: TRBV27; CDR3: CASSLPGMMGTEAFF; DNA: TGTGCCAGCAGTTTACCAGGAATGATGGGCACTGAAGCTTTCTTT
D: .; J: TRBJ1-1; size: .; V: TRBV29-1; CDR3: CSTGWYTEAFF; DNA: TGCAGCACCGGGTGGTACACTGAAGCTTTCTTT
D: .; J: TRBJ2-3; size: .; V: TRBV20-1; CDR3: CSAQGNTQYF; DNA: TGCAGTGCCCAGGGGAACACGCAGTATTTT
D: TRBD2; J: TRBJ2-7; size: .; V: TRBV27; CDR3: CASSLFTGTSGSYEQYF; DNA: TGTGCCAGCAGTTTATTTACCGGGACTAGCGGCTCCTACGAGCAGTACTTC
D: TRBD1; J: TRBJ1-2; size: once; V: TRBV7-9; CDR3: CASSLRTGDFGGYTF; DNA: TGTGCCAGCAGCCTAAGGACAGGGGATTTTGGAGGCTACACCTTC
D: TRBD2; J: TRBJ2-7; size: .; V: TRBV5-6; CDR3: CASSLPSGRSYEQYF; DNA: TGTGCCAGCAGCTTGCCCAGCGGGAGGAGCTACGAGCAGTACTTC
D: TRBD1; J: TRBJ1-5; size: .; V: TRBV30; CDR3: CAWTLGTGTNQPQHF; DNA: TGTGCCTGGACACTGGGGACAGGGACCAATCAGCCCCAGCATTTT
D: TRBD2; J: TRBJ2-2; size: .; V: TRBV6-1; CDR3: CASRSGRNTGELFF; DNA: TGTGCCAGCAGAAGCGGGAGAAACACCGGGGAGCTGTTTTTT